This TCR beta chain emerged from a study of T cell responses to AZD1222 COVID-19 vaccine. Overall study: Second-dose timings of about 4 or about 12 weeks were pooled. The study's findings and limits: The repertoires were collected only after the peak T cell response. Baseline seropositives among AZD1222 recipients totaled only 5 to 7.

Trimming cost V 5 bases and J 9 bases, with 20 bases left between them. The CDR3 totals 14 residues. The germline CDR1 and CDR2 sequences are SEHNR and FQNEAQ (reference sequence). On this clone itself: Its antigen is not known.

Profiled with immunoSEQ multiplex PCR; TCRdb holds only in-frame clones, not every one. This table holds over 120,000 clones, around 85% found once. This clonotype was sampled from an adult in good health. The chain combines TRBV7-9 with TRBJ2-7; D possibly corresponds to TRBD1 (5 bases). This sample comprised peripheral blood, obtained on day 0 of AZD1222 vaccination. CDR3 residues: CASSPQGVKVVQYF. The CDR3 DNA sequence: TGTGCCAGCAGCCCCCAGGGTGTTAAGGTCGTGCAGTACTTC. Variable domain in full (rest from reference TRBV7-9 and TRBJ2-7): DTGVSQNPRHKITKRGQNVTFRCDPISEHNRLYWYRQTLGQGPEFLTYFQNEAQLEKSRLLSDRFSAERPKGSFSTLEIQRTEQGDSAMYLCASSPQGVKVVQYFGPGTRLTVT.